A selection of T cell receptor beta chains follows, all from one sample in a study of identical twins. From the 5' RACE reads, TCRdb called clonotypes with MiXCR, one entry per CDR3 protein. The data hold some 460,000 distinct CDR3 sequences, with about 14% observed a single time. In addition, the sample was reused for a study of yellow fever vaccine responses in identical twins.

The sequenced sample consisted of CD4+ T cells sorted from blood. The receptors originated from a young woman in good health. CDR3s include the opening cysteine and the closing phenylalanine or tryptophan. Each record gives: V gene, clone size, J gene, CDR3 protein. Clone size is shown for a subset of rows, as once, few, many or a class of expanded clone.

>TRBV5-1|few|TRBJ2-5
CASSLGMAAQETQYF
>TRBV27|few|TRBJ1-1
CASRTGRTEAFF
>TRBV3-1|many|TRBJ2-7
CASSQGGTVYEQYF
>TRBV18|few|TRBJ2-3
CASSPPRLAGATDTQYF
>TRBV4-1|NA|TRBJ2-2
CASRPPGQDTGELFF
>TRBV10-3|few|TRBJ2-5
CAISEERTPQETQYF
>TRBV5-1|NA|TRBJ2-1
CASSEQPISSYNEQFF
>TRBV7-6|few|TRBJ2-2
CASSLQAGVGTGELFF
>TRBV5-1|NA|TRBJ2-5
CASRGTGLASVIETQYF
>TRBV24-1|few|TRBJ2-2
CATSELPGQGNTGELFF
>TRBV12-3/TRBV12-4|few|TRBJ2-3
CASSWSGGGTDTQYF
>TRBV29-1|few|TRBJ2-7
CSVAGTNRYEQYF
>TRBV10-3|few|TRBJ2-2
CAITAGNPNTGELFF
>TRBV30|NA|TRBJ2-5
CAWSSGPSYEETQYF
>TRBV5-1|few|TRBJ1-1
CASSPQQNTEAFF
>TRBV6-1|NA|TRBJ1-4
CASSRKAGRATNGKLFF
>TRBV12-3/TRBV12-4|many|TRBJ2-3
CASSLASGRTDTQYF
>TRBV14|few|TRBJ1-4
CASSPRSPRQPSNEKLFF
>TRBV5-1|NA|TRBJ2-3
CASSLDPRGADTQYF
>TRBV6-2/TRBV6-3|NA|TRBJ2-7
CASKRTSLFYEQYF
>TRBV12-3/TRBV12-4|few|TRBJ2-7
CASRPGQRYEQYF
>TRBV11-2|few|TRBJ1-1
CASSLDLVNVEAFF
>TRBV6-1|NA|TRBJ2-1
CASIIQGSSYNEQFF
>TRBV7-2|NA|TRBJ1-1
CASSLAWQEAFF
>TRBV5-1|NA|TRBJ2-2
CASRTGGENTGELFF
>TRBV20-1|NA|TRBJ2-7
CSARGGGGGTSYEQYF
>TRBV29-1|NA|TRBJ1-2
CSARQGAKANYGYTF
>TRBV2|many|TRBJ2-7
CASSATYEQYF
>TRBV7-9|NA|TRBJ2-7
CASSLSAGIYEQYF
>TRBV18|once|TRBJ2-2
CASSPPAGMNTGELFF
>TRBV4-3|few|TRBJ1-1
CASSQDQTGDTEAFF
>TRBV29-1|few|TRBJ2-3
CSVGLGQGVIDTQYF
>TRBV30|few|TRBJ1-4
CAWRSAGYNEKLFF
>TRBV7-9|few|TRBJ2-7
CASSASGSLGQYF
>TRBV12-3/TRBV12-4|NA|TRBJ2-7
CASSLKVGVYEQYF
>TRBV5-1|NA|TRBJ2-1
CASSLEAGRNEQFF
>TRBV7-2|NA|TRBJ2-7
CASSALAGNYEQYF
>TRBV20-1|NA|TRBJ1-5
CSAMTGGSNQPQHF
>TRBV12-3/TRBV12-4|many|TRBJ1-2
CASSRDRGYGYTF
>TRBV24-1|few|TRBJ2-1
CATSDAGTSGSRSTNEQFF
>TRBV9|many|TRBJ2-5
CASSFIGGSQETQYF
>TRBV6-2/TRBV6-3|few|TRBJ2-7
CASSNTGGSSTTQYF
>TRBV10-1|NA|TRBJ2-7
CASSVSGQGFEQYF
>TRBV10-3|NA|TRBJ2-1
CAISTVGPSGANEQFF
>TRBV29-1|NA|TRBJ2-1
CSVDEAPYNEQFF
>TRBV6-1|few|TRBJ2-7
CASSTGPPGDEQYF
>TRBV7-2|NA|TRBJ2-7
CASSFAQWRGNNEQYF
>TRBV28|NA|TRBJ2-7
CASSLQYYRGAYEQYF
>TRBV7-3|NA|TRBJ2-1
CANPRGVHNEQFF